This TCR beta chain emerged from a study of technical replicates of blood from several donors (dated by TCRdb to the late 2010s). To note about this clone: The specificity of this receptor is unknown. Per-base qualities were not stored, and no clone one base away is much larger.

Receptor libraries were prepared by the immunoSEQ multiplex PCR assay. TCRdb stores this immuneACCESS table with in-frame sequences only. Part of the clones is absent; in the studies checked, under half of the shortfall reflects unresolved V genes, and no reason is known for the rest. The sample has more than 45,000 clones on record, about 95% of them singletons. The top ten constitute about 2.9% of the sample. The CDR3 starts with the cysteine, ends with the phenylalanine, and has 13 residues. CDR3 DNA only is kept here, 39 bases in frame from base 1. V ends up 1 base short and J 10 bases short, with an unmatched junction base count of 1. CDR1 and CDR2 are read off the germline V gene as SGHVS and FNYEAQ.

The receptor's source is a human donor in good health. Some clones in this sample may be carry-over from other donors' samples. The chain links TRBV7-6 with TRBJ1-6; the central 7 bases match TRBD1. Sample: PBMCs. In nucleotide form, the sequence is TGTGCCAGCAGCTTAGAAGGGGGCTCACCCCTCCACTTT. Its protein product is CASSLEGGSPLHF.